This TCR beta chain was sequenced during a study of PD-1 blockade in classical Hodgkin lymphoma. Study as a whole: Administration of nivolumab to patients was at 3 mg/kg intravenously every 2 weeks.

This clone came up a few times. Generated by immunoSEQ multiplex PCR, the TCRdb table keeps only in-frame clones and is missing some. The table has around 12,000 clones, 90% seen once; the top ten hold 0.4% to 0.5%. V lost 3 bases, J lost 6 bases, and 8 bases lay in between. Germline V gene sequence: CDR1 DFQATT, CDR2 SNEGSKA (reference sequence). The CDR3 is 11 residues long. Relapse was seen in all patients after autologous stem cell transplantation, and brentuximab vedotin exposure was variable. Investigators isolated CD4+ T cells from thawed PBMCs through magnetic negative selection. This sequence joins TRBV20-1 and TRBJ1-1; D unresolved. This TCR came from a human donor with classical Hodgkin lymphoma. Sequenced here: CD4+ T cells from blood, sampled at baseline. CDR3 coding DNA: TGCAGTGCTAGCCCGATCTCTGAAGCTTTCTTT. Residues: CSASPISEAFF.